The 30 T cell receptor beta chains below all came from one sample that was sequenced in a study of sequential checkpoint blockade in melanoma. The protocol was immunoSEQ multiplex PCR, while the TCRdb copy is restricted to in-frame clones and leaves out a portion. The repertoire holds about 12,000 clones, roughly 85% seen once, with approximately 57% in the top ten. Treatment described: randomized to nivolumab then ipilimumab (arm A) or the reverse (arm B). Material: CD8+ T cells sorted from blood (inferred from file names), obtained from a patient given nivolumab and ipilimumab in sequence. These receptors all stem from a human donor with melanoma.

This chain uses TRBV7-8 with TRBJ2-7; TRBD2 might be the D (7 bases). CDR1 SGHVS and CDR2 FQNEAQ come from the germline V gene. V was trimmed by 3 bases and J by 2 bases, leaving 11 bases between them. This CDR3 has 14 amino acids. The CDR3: CASSLGGGTYEQYF. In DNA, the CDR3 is TGTGCCAGCAGCTTGGGGGGGGGCACCTACGAGCAGTACTTC.

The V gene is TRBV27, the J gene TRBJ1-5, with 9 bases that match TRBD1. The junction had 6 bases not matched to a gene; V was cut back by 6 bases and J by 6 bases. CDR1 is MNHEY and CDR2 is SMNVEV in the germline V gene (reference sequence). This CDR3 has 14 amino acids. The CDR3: CASRSGTGIQPQHF. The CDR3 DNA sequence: TGTGCCAGCAGGTCCGGGACAGGGATTCAGCCCCAGCATTTT.

The CDR3 sequence is CASSPQGMEETQYF. In DNA, the CDR3 is TGTGCCAGTTCCCCACAGGGGATGGAAGAGACCCAGTACTTC. The J gene is TRBJ2-5, the V gene TRBV9; TRBD1 matches 7 bases. The V gene's germline CDR1 is SGDLS and CDR2 YYNGEE. Unmatched junction bases numbered 10, after V lost 8 bases and J lost 3 bases. The CDR3 is 14 residues long.

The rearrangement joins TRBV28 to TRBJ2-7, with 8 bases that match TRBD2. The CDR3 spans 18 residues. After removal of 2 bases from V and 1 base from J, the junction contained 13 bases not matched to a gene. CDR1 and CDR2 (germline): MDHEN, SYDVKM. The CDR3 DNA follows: TGTGCCAGCAGTTTAGGAGTTCTGGGGCGGGGGGCTTCCTACGAGCAGTACTTC. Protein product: CASSLGVLGRGASYEQYF.

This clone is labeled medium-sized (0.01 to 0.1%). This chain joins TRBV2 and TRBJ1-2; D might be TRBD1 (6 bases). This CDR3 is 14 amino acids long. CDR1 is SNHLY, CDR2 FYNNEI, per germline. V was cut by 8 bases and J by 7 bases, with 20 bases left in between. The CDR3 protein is CASSGTQTPFGYTF. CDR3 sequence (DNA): TGTGCCAGCTCCGGGACACAGACCCCCTTTGGCTACACCTTC. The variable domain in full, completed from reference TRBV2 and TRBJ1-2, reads EPEVTQTPSHQVTQMGQEVILRCVPISNHLYFYWYRQILGQKVEFLVSFYNNEISEKSEIFDDQFSVERPDGSNFTLKIRSTKLEDSAMYFCASSGTQTPFGYTFGSGTRLTVV.

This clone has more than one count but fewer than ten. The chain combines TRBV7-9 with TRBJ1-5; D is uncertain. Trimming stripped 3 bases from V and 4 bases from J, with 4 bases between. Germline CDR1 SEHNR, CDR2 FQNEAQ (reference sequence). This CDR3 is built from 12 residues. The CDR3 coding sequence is TGTGCCAGCAGCTTCTTTAATCAGCCCCAGCATTTT. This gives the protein CASSFFNQPQHF.

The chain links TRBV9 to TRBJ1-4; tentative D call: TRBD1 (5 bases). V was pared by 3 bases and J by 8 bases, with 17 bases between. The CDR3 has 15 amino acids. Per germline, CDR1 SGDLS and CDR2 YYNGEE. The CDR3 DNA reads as TGTGCCAGCAGCGGCCCTGCAGGGACTCCGGAAAAACTGTTTTTT. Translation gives CASSGPAGTPEKLFF.

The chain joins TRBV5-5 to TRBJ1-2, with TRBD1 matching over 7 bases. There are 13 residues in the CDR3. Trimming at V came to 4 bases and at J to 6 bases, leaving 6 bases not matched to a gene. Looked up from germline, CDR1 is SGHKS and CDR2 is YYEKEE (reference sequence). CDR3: CASSKTGWDGYTF. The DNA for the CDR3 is TGTGCCAGCAGCAAGACAGGGTGGGATGGCTACACCTTC.

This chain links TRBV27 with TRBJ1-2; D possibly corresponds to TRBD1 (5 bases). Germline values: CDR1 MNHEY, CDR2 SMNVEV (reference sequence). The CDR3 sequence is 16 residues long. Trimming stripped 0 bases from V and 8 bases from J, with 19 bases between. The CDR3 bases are TGTGCCAGCAGTTTATCCTATCTAGGGGCGAATGACGGCTACACCTTC. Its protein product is CASSLSYLGANDGYTF.

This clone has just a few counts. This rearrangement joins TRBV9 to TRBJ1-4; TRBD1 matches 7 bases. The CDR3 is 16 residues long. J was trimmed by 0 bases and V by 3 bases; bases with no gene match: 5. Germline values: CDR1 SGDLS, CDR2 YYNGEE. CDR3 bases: TGTGCCAGCAGCGGACCAGACAGGGCAACTAATGAAAAACTGTTTTTT. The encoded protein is CASSGPDRATNEKLFF.

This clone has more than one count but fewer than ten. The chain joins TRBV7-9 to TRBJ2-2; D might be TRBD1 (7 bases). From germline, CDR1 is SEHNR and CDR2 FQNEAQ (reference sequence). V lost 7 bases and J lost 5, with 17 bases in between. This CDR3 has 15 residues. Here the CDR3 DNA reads TGTGCCAGCACCCTAGGGGGGACAGTTACCGGGGAGCTGTTTTTT. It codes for CASTLGGTVTGELFF.

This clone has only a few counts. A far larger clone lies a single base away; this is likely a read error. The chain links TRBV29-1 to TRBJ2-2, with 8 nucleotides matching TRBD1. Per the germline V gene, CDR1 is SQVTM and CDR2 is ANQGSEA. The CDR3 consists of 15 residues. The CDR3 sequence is CRVEDPDRAAGELFF. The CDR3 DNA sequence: TGCAGAGTTGAAGACCCGGACAGGGCGGCCGGGGAGCTGTTTTTT.

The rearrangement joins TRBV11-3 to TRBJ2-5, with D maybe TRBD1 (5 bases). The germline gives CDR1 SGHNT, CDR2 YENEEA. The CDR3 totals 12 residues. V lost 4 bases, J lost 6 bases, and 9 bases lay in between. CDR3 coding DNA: TGTGCCAGCAGCTCGGACACCCAGACCCAGTACTTC. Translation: CASSSDTQTQYF.

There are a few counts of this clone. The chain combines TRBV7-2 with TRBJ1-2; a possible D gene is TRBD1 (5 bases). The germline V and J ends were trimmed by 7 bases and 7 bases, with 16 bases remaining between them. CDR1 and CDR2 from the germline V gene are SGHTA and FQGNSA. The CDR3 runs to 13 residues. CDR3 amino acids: CASTTGAGPGYTF. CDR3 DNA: TGTGCCAGCACCACTGGGGCTGGGCCTGGCTACACCTTC.

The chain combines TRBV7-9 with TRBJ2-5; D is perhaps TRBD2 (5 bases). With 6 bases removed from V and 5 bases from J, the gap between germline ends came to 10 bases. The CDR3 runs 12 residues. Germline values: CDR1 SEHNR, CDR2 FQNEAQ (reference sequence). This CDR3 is CASRLAAETQYF. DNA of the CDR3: TGTGCCAGCAGGCTAGCCGCCGAGACCCAGTACTTC.

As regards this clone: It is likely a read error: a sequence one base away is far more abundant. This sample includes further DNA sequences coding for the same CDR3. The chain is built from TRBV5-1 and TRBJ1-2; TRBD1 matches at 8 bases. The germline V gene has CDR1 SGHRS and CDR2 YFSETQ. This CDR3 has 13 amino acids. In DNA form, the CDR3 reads TGTGCCAGCAGCTTGGCAGGGGGCTGGGGCTACACCTTC. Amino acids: CASSLAGGWGYTF.

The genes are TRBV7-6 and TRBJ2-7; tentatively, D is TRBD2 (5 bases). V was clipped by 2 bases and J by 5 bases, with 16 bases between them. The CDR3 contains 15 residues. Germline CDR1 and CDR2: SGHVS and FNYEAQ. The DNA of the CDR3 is TGTGCCAGCAGCTTAAACCCCTCCACTAGTGACGAGCAGTACTTC. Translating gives CASSLNPSTSDEQYF.

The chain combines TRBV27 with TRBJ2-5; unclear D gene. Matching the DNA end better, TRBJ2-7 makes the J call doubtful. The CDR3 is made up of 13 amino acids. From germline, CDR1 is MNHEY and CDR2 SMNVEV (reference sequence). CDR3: CASRRPSSYEQYF. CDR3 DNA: TGTGCCAGCAGGCGGCCAAGCTCCTACGAGCAGTACTTC.

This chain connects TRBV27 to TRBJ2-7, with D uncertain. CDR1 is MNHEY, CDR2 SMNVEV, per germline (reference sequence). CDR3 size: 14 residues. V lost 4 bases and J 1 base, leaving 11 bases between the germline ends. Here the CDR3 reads CASSWAGRSYEQYF. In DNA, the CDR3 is TGTGCCAGCAGTTGGGCTGGCAGGTCCTACGAGCAGTACTTC.

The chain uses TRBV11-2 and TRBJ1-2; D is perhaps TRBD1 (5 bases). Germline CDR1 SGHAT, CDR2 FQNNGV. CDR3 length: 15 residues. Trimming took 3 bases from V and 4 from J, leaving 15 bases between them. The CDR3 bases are TGTGCCAGCAGCTTCGGGGGTTTGGTGGGCTATGGCTACACCTTC. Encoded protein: CASSFGGLVGYGYTF.

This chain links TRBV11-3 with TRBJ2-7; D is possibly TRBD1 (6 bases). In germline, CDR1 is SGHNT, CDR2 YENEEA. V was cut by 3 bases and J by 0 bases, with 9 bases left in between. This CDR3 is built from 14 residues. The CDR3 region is CASSFSTGSYEQYF. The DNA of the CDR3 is TGTGCCAGCAGCTTTTCGACAGGCTCCTACGAGCAGTACTTC.

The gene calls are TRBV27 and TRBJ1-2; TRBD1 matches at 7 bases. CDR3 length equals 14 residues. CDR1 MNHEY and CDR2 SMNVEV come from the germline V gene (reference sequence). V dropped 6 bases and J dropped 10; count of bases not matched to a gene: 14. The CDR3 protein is CASSILGTVPHYTF. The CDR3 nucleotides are TGTGCCAGCAGCATCCTCGGGACAGTCCCTCACTACACCTTC.

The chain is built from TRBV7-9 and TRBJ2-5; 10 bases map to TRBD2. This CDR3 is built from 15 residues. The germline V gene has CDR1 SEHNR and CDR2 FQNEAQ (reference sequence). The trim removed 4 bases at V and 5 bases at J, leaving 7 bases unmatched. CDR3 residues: CASSSAGLARETQYF. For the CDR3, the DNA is TGTGCCAGCAGCTCAGCGGGACTAGCGAGGGAGACCCAGTACTTC.

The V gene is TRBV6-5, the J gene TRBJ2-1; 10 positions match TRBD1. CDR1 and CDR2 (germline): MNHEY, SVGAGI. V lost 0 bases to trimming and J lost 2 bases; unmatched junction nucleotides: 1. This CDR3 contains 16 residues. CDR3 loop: CASSYSTGGTYNEQFF. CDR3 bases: TGTGCCAGCAGTTACTCGACAGGGGGCACCTACAATGAGCAGTTCTTC.

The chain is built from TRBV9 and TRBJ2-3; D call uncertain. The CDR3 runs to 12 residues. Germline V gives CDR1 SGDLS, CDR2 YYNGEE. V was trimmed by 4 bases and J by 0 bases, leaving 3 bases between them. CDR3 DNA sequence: TGTGCCAGCAGCCCTAGCACAGATACGCAGTATTTT. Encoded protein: CASSPSTDTQYF.

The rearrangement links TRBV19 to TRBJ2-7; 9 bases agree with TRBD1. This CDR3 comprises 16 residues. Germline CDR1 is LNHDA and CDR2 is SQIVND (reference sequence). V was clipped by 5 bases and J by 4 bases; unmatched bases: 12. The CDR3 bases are TGTGCCAGTAGTCCATCACCCGGGACAGGGCTTTACGAGCAGTACTTC. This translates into CASSPSPGTGLYEQYF. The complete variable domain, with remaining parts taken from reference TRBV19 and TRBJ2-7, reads DGGITQSPKYLFRKEGQNVTLSCEQNLNHDAMYWYRQDPGQGLRLIYYSQIVNDFQKGDIAEGYSVSREKKESFPLTVTSAQKNPTAFYLCASSPSPGTGLYEQYFGPGTRLTVT.

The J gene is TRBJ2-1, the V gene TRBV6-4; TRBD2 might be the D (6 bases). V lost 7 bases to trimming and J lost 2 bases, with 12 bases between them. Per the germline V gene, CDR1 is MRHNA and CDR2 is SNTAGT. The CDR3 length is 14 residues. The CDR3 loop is CASKGGDPYNEQFF. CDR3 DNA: TGTGCCAGCAAGGGCGGGGACCCCTACAATGAGCAGTTCTTC.

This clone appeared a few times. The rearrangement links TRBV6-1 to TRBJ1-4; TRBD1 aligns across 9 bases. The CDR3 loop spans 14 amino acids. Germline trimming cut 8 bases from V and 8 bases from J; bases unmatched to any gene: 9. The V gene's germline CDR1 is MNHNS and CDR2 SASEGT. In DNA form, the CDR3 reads TGTGCCAGCTCCCGGACAGGGGCGAACGAAAAACTGTTTTTT. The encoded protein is CASSRTGANEKLFF.

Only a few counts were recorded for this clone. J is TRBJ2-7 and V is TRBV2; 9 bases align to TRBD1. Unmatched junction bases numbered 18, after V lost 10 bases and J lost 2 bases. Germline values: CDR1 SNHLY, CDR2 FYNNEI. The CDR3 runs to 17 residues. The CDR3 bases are TGTGCCATTCGAAACCGGGACAGGGTTCCCCTTACCTACGAGCAGTACTTC. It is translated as CAIRNRDRVPLTYEQYF.

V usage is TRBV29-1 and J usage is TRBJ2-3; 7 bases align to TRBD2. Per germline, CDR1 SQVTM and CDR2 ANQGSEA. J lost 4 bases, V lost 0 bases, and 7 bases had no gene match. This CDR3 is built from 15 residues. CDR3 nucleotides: TGCAGCGTTGAAGAGGTAGGACTAGTCTCAGATACGCAGTATTTT. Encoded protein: CSVEEVGLVSDTQYF.